Listed here are 14 T cell receptor beta chains from one sample, sequenced in a study of blood T cell repertoires in COVID-19. Generated by immunoSEQ multiplex PCR, the TCRdb table keeps only in-frame clones and is missing some. The sample contains under 200,000 clones, roughly 90% of which appear only once. The source material was peripheral blood. These receptors were obtained from a man aged 50-60 years with acute or convalescent COVID-19.

The chain recombines TRBV19 with TRBJ1-2, with 7 bases aligning to TRBD1. Per germline, CDR1 LNHDA and CDR2 SQIVND (reference sequence). The CDR3 contains 15 residues. V shed 4 bases and J 2 bases; nucleotides not matched to a gene: 7. This CDR3 is CASSTWDSRNYGYTF. The CDR3 DNA sequence: TGTGCCAGTAGTACTTGGGACAGCCGAAACTATGGCTACACCTTC.

This clone appeared once. The chain combines TRBV19 with TRBJ2-3, with 9 positions matching TRBD1. Germline V gives CDR1 LNHDA, CDR2 SQIVND (reference sequence). CDR3 length: 16 residues. J was trimmed by 2 bases and V by 6 bases; bases with no gene match: 9. This chain's CDR3 is CASRPTGTGYTDTQYF. The DNA of the CDR3 is TGTGCCAGTAGGCCTACCGGGACAGGGTACACAGATACGCAGTATTTT.

This clone has a single count. The rearrangement links TRBV19 to TRBJ2-3, with 11 bases that match TRBD2. The CDR3 is made up of 15 amino acids. Looked up from germline, CDR1 is LNHDA and CDR2 is SQIVND (reference sequence). J lost 5 bases, V lost 4 bases, and 5 bases had no gene match. The CDR3 DNA reads as TGTGCCAGTAGTAACCGCGGACTAGCGGGAGATACGCAGTATTTT. Protein: CASSNRGLAGDTQYF.

Only one count was recorded for this clone. The CDR3 reads CASSVVGAFDTQYF. The CDR3 region has the DNA TGTGCCAGCAGCGTCGTGGGGGCCTTCGATACGCAGTATTTT. The chain links TRBV9 to TRBJ2-3; a weak D match, TRBD1 (6 bases). Per the germline V gene, CDR1 is SGDLS and CDR2 is YYNGEE. The CDR3 extends over 14 amino acids. V was clipped by 2 bases and J by 6 bases, with 13 bases between them.

The DNA of the CDR3 is TGTGCCAGCTCAGACGACAGCCCCGAAGCTTTCTTT. It is translated as CASSDDSPEAFF. This chain connects TRBV18 to TRBJ1-1, with D tentatively TRBD1 (5 bases). Trimming took 5 bases from V and 8 from J, leaving 12 bases between them. CDR1 KGHSH and CDR2 LQKENI come from the germline V gene. The CDR3 covers 12 residues.

The chain joins TRBV27 to TRBJ1-6, with 7 positions matching TRBD1. V trimming: 7 bases; J trimming: 10 bases; junction bases outside the gene matches: 4. This CDR3 region has 12 residues. Germline V gene lookup returns CDR1 MNHEY and CDR2 SMNVEV (reference sequence). CDR3 protein: CASKTGRSPLHF. The DNA for the CDR3 is TGTGCCAGCAAGACAGGGCGCTCACCCCTCCACTTT.

V usage is TRBV5-1 and J usage is TRBJ2-4; D call uncertain. Germline V gives CDR1 SGHRS, CDR2 YFSETQ. Deletions cut 5 bases from V and 5 bases from J, with 8 bases between. The CDR3 consists of 12 residues. CDR3 coding DNA: TGCGCCAGCAGAGGAGAGGAAAACATTCAGTACTTC. Translation gives CASRGEENIQYF.

The rearrangement uses TRBV7-7 and TRBJ2-1, with TRBD2 as a possible D gene (6 bases). Trimming pared 6 bases from V and 15 bases from J, leaving 15 bases between. The CDR3 totals 11 residues. Germline V gene sequence: CDR1 SSHAT, CDR2 FNYEAQ (reference sequence). The CDR3 sequence is CASRAASVRFF. CDR3 nucleotides: TGTGCCAGCAGGGCCGCTAGCGTTCGGTTCTTC.

The rearrangement links TRBV4-1 to TRBJ2-3; 10 positions agree with TRBD1. The CDR3 is 15 residues long. Losses at the gene ends were 1 base for V and 5 bases for J; bases not matched to a gene: 3. Germline CDR1 MGHRA, CDR2 YSYEKL. Here the CDR3 reads CASSQGTGGGDTQYF. CDR3 DNA: TGCGCCAGCAGCCAAGGGACAGGGGGGGGAGATACGCAGTATTTT.

The chain employs TRBV28 and TRBJ2-1; TRBD2 matches 8 bases. The CDR3 covers 16 residues. The germline gives CDR1 MDHEN, CDR2 SYDVKM. V trimming: 5 bases; J trimming: 0 bases; junction bases outside the gene matches: 6. This CDR3 is CASSALTSGSYNEQFF. As DNA, the CDR3 is TGTGCCAGCAGTGCTCTTACTAGCGGCTCCTACAATGAGCAGTTCTTC.

The sample holds a few counts of this clone. The J gene is TRBJ1-5, the V gene TRBV15; D is perhaps TRBD1 (5 bases). In germline, CDR1 is LNHNV, CDR2 YYDKDF (reference sequence). Trimming shortened V by 1 base and J by 6 bases, and 10 bases separated the two germline ends. The CDR3 contains 14 residues. CDR3 bases: TGTGCCACCAGCAGAGTTGGTAGGGGTCAGCCCCAGCATTTT. Its protein is CATSRVGRGQPQHF.

This sequence joins TRBV28 and TRBJ2-3, with D perhaps TRBD1 (5 bases). Germline CDR1 is MDHEN and CDR2 is SYDVKM. The CDR3 is 11 amino acids. V dropped 8 bases and J dropped 5 bases, with 8 bases sitting between them. The CDR3 sequence is CASAGLDTQYF. The DNA for the CDR3 is TGTGCCAGCGCAGGGTTAGATACGCAGTATTTT. Complete variable domain (other parts from reference TRBV28 and TRBJ2-3): DVKVTQSSRYLVKRTGEKVFLECVQDMDHENMFWYRQDPGLGLRLIYFSYDVKMKEKGDIPEGYSVSREKKERFSLILESASTNQTSMYLCASAGLDTQYFGPGTRLTVL.

This chain links TRBV3-1 (or the pseudogene TRBV3-2) with TRBJ1-1; the match to TRBD1 covers 8 bases. Trimming removed 1 base from V and 7 bases from J; junction bases left unmatched: 2. From germline, CDR1 is LGHDT and CDR2 YNNKEL (reference sequence). CDR3 length: 13 amino acids. CDR3: CASSQAGGNEAFF. The CDR3 coding sequence is TGTGCCAGCAGCCAAGCAGGGGGCAATGAAGCTTTCTTT.

This rearrangement joins TRBV19 to TRBJ2-7; 8 bases match TRBD2. This CDR3 is 13 amino acids long. Germline CDR1 is LNHDA and CDR2 is SQIVND (reference sequence). J was trimmed by 7 bases and V by 5 bases; bases with no gene match: 7. CDR3 sequence reads: CASSPGLAREQYV. The CDR3 bases are TGTGCCAGTAGTCCCGGACTAGCTCGGGAGCAGTACGTC.